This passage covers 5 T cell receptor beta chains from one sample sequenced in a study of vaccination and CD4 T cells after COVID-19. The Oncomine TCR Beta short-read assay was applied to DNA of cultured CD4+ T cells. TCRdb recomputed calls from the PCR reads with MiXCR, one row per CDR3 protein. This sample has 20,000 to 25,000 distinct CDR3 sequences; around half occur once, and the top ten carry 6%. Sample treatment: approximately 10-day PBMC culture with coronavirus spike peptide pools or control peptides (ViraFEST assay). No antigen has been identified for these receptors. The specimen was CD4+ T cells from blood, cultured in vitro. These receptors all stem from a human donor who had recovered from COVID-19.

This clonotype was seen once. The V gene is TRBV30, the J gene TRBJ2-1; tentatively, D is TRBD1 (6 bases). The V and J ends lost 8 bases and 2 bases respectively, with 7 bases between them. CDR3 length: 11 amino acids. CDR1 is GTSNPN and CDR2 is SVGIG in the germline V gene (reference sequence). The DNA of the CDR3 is TGTGCCCGGACAGCCTACAATGAGCAGTTCTTC. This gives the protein CARTAYNEQFF.

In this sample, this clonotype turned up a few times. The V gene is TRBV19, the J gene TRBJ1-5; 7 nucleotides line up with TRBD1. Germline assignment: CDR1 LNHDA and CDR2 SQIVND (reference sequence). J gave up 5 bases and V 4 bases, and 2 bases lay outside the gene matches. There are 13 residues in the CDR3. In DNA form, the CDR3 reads TGTGCCAGTAGTAGTCAGGGGGATCAGCCCCAGCATTTT. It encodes CASSSQGDQPQHF. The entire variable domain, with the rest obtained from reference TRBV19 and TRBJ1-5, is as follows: DGGITQSPKYLFRKEGQNVTLSCEQNLNHDAMYWYRQDPGQGLRLIYYSQIVNDFQKGDIAEGYSVSREKKESFPLTVTSAQKNPTAFYLCASSSQGDQPQHFGDGTRLSIL.

Here the CDR3 DNA reads TGTGCCAGCAGTTACTCCGACAGGGATCAGCCCCAGCATTTT. This codes for CASSYSDRDQPQHF. The chain recombines TRBV6-2 or TRBV6-3 with TRBJ1-5; 7 nucleotides line up with TRBD1. This CDR3 spans 14 amino acids. The V segment lost 0 bases and the J segment 5 bases; nucleotides outside the gene matches: 1. Per the germline V gene, CDR1 is MNHEY and CDR2 is SVGEGT.

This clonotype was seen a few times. CDR3 in DNA: TGTGCCAGCAGCTGGACTAGCGGGAAGTTCACAGATACGCAGTATTTT. It encodes CASSWTSGKFTDTQYF. J is TRBJ2-3 and V is TRBV7-9, with 12 bases identical to TRBD2. The length of the CDR3 is 16 residues. Germline V CDR1 and CDR2: SEHNR, FQNEAQ (reference sequence). The V segment lost 4 bases and the J segment 2 bases; nucleotides outside the gene matches: 4. Combining the CDR3 with reference TRBV7-9 and TRBJ2-3 gives the whole variable domain DTGVSQNPRHKITKRGQNVTFRCDPISEHNRLYWYRQTLGQGPEFLTYFQNEAQLEKSRLLSDRFSAERPKGSFSTLEIQRTEQGDSAMYLCASSWTSGKFTDTQYFGPGTRLTVL.

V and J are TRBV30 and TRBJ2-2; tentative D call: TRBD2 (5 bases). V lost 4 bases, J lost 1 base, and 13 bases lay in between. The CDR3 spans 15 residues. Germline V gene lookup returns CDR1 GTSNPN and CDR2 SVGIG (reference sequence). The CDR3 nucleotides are TGTGCCTGGATGAGGGCTTACCAGAACACCGGGGAGCTGTTTTTT. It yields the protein CAWMRAYQNTGELFF.